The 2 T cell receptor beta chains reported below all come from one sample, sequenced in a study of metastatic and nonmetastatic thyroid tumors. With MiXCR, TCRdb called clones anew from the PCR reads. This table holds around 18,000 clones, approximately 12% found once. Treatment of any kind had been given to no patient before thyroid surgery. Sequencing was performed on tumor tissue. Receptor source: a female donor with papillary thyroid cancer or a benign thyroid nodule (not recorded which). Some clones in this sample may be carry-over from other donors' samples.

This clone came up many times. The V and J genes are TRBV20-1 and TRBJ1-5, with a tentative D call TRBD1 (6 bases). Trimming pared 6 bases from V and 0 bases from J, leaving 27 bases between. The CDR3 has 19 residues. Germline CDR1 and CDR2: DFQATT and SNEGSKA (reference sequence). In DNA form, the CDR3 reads TGCAGTGCAAACCTTAGGGGGGTATACCACCTGCTTAGCAATCAGCCCCAGCATTTT. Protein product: CSANLRGVYHLLSNQPQHF.

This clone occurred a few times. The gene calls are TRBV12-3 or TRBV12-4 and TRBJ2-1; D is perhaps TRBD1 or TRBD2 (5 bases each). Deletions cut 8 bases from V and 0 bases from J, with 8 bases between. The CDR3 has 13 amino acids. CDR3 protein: CASSGLSYNEQFF. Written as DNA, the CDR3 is TGTGCCAGCTCGGGGCTCTCCTACAATGAGCAGTTCTTC.